This entry lists 21 T cell receptor beta chains sequenced from one sample in a study of T cell changes during pregnancy in multiple sclerosis. The table came from immunoSEQ multiplex PCR; TCRdb's copy has only in-frame clones and leaves some out. The repertoire holds approximately 50,000 clones, with about 90% as singletons. The sample was CD4+ T cells from peripheral blood mononuclear cells, taken after pregnancy. The source is a female donor with multiple sclerosis, enrolled in a pregnancy study.

V usage is TRBV19 and J usage is TRBJ1-1, with a weak D call TRBD1 (5 bases). The CDR3 covers 16 residues. The germline V gene encodes CDR1 LNHDA and CDR2 SQIVND (reference sequence). The V end lost 4 bases, the J end lost 1 base, and 16 bases lay between the germline ends. The CDR3: CASSTPVLGQNTEAFF. The DNA for the CDR3 is TGTGCCAGTAGTACCCCCGTCCTCGGACAGAACACTGAAGCTTTCTTT.

The J gene is TRBJ1-1, the V gene TRBV5-1, with TRBD1 matching over 7 bases. The length of the CDR3 is 15 residues. Germline V gene lookup returns CDR1 SGHRS and CDR2 YFSETQ. Trimming cost V 0 bases and J 5 bases; bases outside gene matches: 7. The chain's CDR3 is CASSLAPGGSTEAFF. The CDR3 bases are TGCGCCAGCAGCTTGGCCCCAGGGGGATCGACTGAAGCTTTCTTT.

The CDR3 DNA reads TGCGCCAGCAGCCTGGGACTAGCGGGAAATGAGCAGTTCTTC. Protein product: CASSLGLAGNEQFF. The V and J genes are TRBV5-1 and TRBJ2-1; 13 bases fit TRBD2. Germline V gene sequence: CDR1 SGHRS, CDR2 YFSETQ. The CDR3 extends over 14 amino acids. V lost 4 bases to trimming and J lost 7 bases; unmatched junction nucleotides: 2.

The chain recombines TRBV29-1 with TRBJ2-1; D may be TRBD2 (7 bases). Trimming removed 4 bases from V and 4 bases from J, with 23 bases in between. The CDR3 has 17 residues. Germline CDR1 is SQVTM and CDR2 is ANQGSEA. The CDR3 here is CSVVGKGEGKAYNEQFF. The DNA of the CDR3 is TGCAGCGTTGTCGGTAAGGGGGAGGGAAAGGCGTACAATGAGCAGTTCTTC.

V usage is TRBV5-1 and J usage is TRBJ2-2, with TRBD2 matching over 8 bases. The V gene end was trimmed by 0 bases and the J gene end by 5 bases; junction bases not matched to a gene: 6. Looked up from germline, CDR1 is SGHRS and CDR2 is YFSETQ. CDR3 length equals 16 residues. As DNA, the CDR3 is TGCGCCAGCAGCTTGGGAGCGGGAGCACGAACCGGGGAGCTGTTTTTT. Amino acid sequence: CASSLGAGARTGELFF.

The chain recombines TRBV14 with TRBJ1-1; 7 nucleotides line up with TRBD1. This CDR3 is 13 amino acids long. V trimming: 1 base; J trimming: 10 bases; junction bases outside the gene matches: 6. Per the germline V gene, CDR1 is SGHDN and CDR2 is FVKESK. The CDR3 DNA reads TGTGCCAGCAGCCAAGGGACAGGAGGAAGAGCTTTCTTT. Its translation: CASSQGTGGRAFF.

The chain combines TRBV5-1 with TRBJ2-3, with D possibly matching TRBD2 (6 bases). The germline CDR1 and CDR2 sequences are SGHRS and YFSETQ. The CDR3 is 15 residues long. V was trimmed by 1 base and J by 4 bases, leaving 13 bases between them. This chain's CDR3 is CASSLIGGGADTQYF. The CDR3 DNA reads as TGCGCCAGCAGCTTGATAGGAGGAGGGGCAGATACGCAGTATTTT. Filled out from reference TRBV5-1 and TRBJ2-3, the complete variable domain reads KAGVTQTPRYLIKTRGQQVTLSCSPISGHRSVSWYQQTPGQGLQFLFEYFSETQRNKGNFPGRFSGRQFSNSRSEMNVSTLELGDSALYLCASSLIGGGADTQYFGPGTRLTVL.

This chain links TRBV5-1 with TRBJ2-1, with a weak D call TRBD1 (5 bases). V was pared by 3 bases and J by 9 bases, with 16 bases between. The CDR3 contains 14 residues. The germline gives CDR1 SGHRS, CDR2 YFSETQ. The CDR3 reads CASSSVTGYGEQFF. The CDR3, as DNA: TGCGCCAGCAGCTCCGTTACAGGATACGGTGAGCAGTTCTTC.

This chain connects TRBV5-1 to TRBJ2-1, with 8 bases aligning to TRBD1. The CDR3 is 15 amino acids. From germline, CDR1 is SGHRS and CDR2 YFSETQ. V was clipped by 6 bases and J by 4 bases; unmatched bases: 9. This CDR3 reads CASKGLGTGYNEQFF. As DNA, the CDR3 is TGCGCCAGCAAGGGGTTGGGGACAGGATACAATGAGCAGTTCTTC.

This clone came up once. V and J are TRBV7-2 and TRBJ2-7; D not resolved. Per the germline V gene, CDR1 is SGHTA and CDR2 is FQGNSA. The CDR3 spans 13 residues. V was pared by 2 bases and J by 6 bases, with 11 bases between. For the CDR3, the DNA is TGTGCCAGCAGCTTAACCCTAGTCGCCGAGCAGTACTTC. Translating gives CASSLTLVAEQYF.

V is TRBV2 and J is TRBJ2-7; 8 bases align to TRBD2. CDR3 size: 14 residues. Germline V gene data show CDR1 as SNHLY and CDR2 as FYNNEI. V trimming: 3 bases; J trimming: 3 bases; junction bases outside the gene matches: 4. The chain's CDR3 is CASSEAGGIYEQYF. CDR3 in DNA: TGTGCCAGCAGTGAGGCGGGAGGTATCTACGAGCAGTACTTC.

CDR3 in amino acids: CASSLSLSSYNEQFF. The CDR3 nucleotides read TGTGCCAGCAGCTTAAGCTTAAGCTCCTACAATGAGCAGTTCTTC. V and J are TRBV7-2 and TRBJ2-1; D ambiguous. Looked up from germline, CDR1 is SGHTA and CDR2 is FQGNSA. The CDR3 is 15 amino acids. V was cut by 2 bases and J by 0 bases, with 8 bases left in between.

This sequence joins TRBV6-6 and TRBJ2-1; 10 bases line up with TRBD2. Germline V gene lookup returns CDR1 MNHNY and CDR2 SVGAGI (reference sequence). CDR3 size: 15 residues. Losses at the gene ends were 2 bases for V and 8 bases for J; bases not matched to a gene: 6. The CDR3 region is CASSYPSGSRYEQFF. CDR3 DNA: TGTGCCAGCAGTTACCCTAGCGGGAGTAGGTATGAGCAGTTCTTC.

The V gene is TRBV7-9, the J gene TRBJ2-1, with a weak D call TRBD2 (5 bases). The V gene's germline CDR1 is SEHNR and CDR2 FQNEAQ (reference sequence). CDR3 length: 16 residues. V lost 5 bases, J lost 5 bases, and 19 bases lay in between. The CDR3 sequence: CASSPNLPGKDNEQFF. CDR3 DNA sequence: TGTGCCAGCAGCCCTAATCTCCCGGGGAAAGACAATGAGCAGTTCTTC.

J is TRBJ1-1 and V is TRBV5-6; no definite D call. Trimming stripped 0 bases from V and 3 bases from J, with 12 bases between. Germline V gene data show CDR1 as SGHDT and CDR2 as YYEEEE. The CDR3 spans 15 residues. The CDR3 DNA is TGTGCCAGCAGCTTGGCCCCGGTTGCGGACACTGAAGCTTTCTTT. Amino acids: CASSLAPVADTEAFF.

The chain carries TRBV4-1 and TRBJ2-6; a weak D match, TRBD2 (7 bases). Germline V lookup: CDR1 MGHRA, CDR2 YSYEKL. The CDR3 consists of 21 residues. Trimming removed 0 bases from V and 1 base from J, with 22 bases in between. The CDR3 DNA reads as TGCGCCAGCAGCCAAGACGTTTTCGCCGGGGGGCGAGGATCTGGGGCCAACGTCCTGACTTTC. It encodes CASSQDVFAGGRGSGANVLTF.

The chain has TRBV5-1 and TRBJ2-3; TRBD1 agrees at 7 bases. Losses at the gene ends were 3 bases for V and 3 bases for J; bases not matched to a gene: 4. The CDR3 consists of 14 residues. The germline CDR1 and CDR2 sequences are SGHRS and YFSETQ. The DNA for the CDR3 is TGCGCCAGCAGCTATAGACAGGGAACAGATACGCAGTATTTT. Translation: CASSYRQGTDTQYF.

The V call is TRBV6-1, the J call TRBJ2-7, with D possibly matching TRBD2 (5 bases). V was pared by 6 bases and J by 0 bases, with 15 bases between. The CDR3 is 15 residues long. The germline V gene has CDR1 MNHNS and CDR2 SASEGT. The CDR3 sequence: CASRLTILTSYEQYF. In DNA form, the CDR3 reads TGTGCCAGCAGGTTGACTATACTGACCTCCTACGAGCAGTACTTC.

The chain uses TRBV2 and TRBJ1-4, with no clear D. The CDR3 consists of 14 residues. From germline, CDR1 is SNHLY and CDR2 FYNNEI. Trimming left V 4 bases short and J 12 bases short, with 18 bases between. The CDR3 protein is CASSGPPRREELFF. The CDR3 bases are TGTGCCAGCAGTGGACCGCCGCGGAGGGAGGAACTGTTTTTT.

The rearrangement uses TRBV7-9 and TRBJ2-2; 12 nucleotides align to TRBD2. The CDR3 consists of 18 residues. Germline V gives CDR1 SEHNR, CDR2 FQNEAQ (reference sequence). V shed 2 bases, J shed 6 bases, and the junction held 10 bases outside the gene matches. CDR3 sequence: CASSLTRTSGTHPGELFF. CDR3 bases: TGTGCCAGCAGCTTAACCAGGACTAGCGGGACACACCCCGGGGAGCTGTTTTTT.

This sequence joins TRBV19 and TRBJ2-5; 7 bases agree with TRBD1. This CDR3 is 16 amino acids long. In germline, CDR1 is LNHDA, CDR2 SQIVND (reference sequence). V dropped 1 base and J dropped 2; count of bases not matched to a gene: 7. CDR3 in amino acids: CASSIAIGGGQETQYF. CDR3 coding DNA: TGTGCCAGTAGTATAGCGATAGGGGGCGGACAAGAGACCCAGTACTTC.